What follows are 25 T cell receptor beta chains derived from one specimen sequenced in a study of identical twins. Each CDR3 protein is one row after TCRdb ran MiXCR on the 5' RACE reads. The sample has 1.5 million to 2 million distinct CDR3 sequences, under 35% seen once. Sequencing was done on a sample of cord blood. The receptor set was obtained from a newborn girl in good health.

This clonotype was seen only a few times. The chain has TRBV20-1 and TRBJ1-5; maybe TRBD1 (5 bases). Deletions cut 3 bases from V and 1 base from J, with 13 bases between. CDR1 and CDR2 (germline): DFQATT, SNEGSKA (reference sequence). The CDR3 extends over 15 amino acids. The CDR3 DNA reads as TGCAGTGCTAGTTTCGGGGGTAGGAGCAATCAGCCCCAGCATTTT. It is translated as CSASFGGRSNQPQHF.

This clonotype was seen a few times. The genes are TRBV24-1 and TRBJ2-5; TRBD1 is a possible D gene (5 bases). Germline lookup yields CDR1 KGHDR and CDR2 SFDVKD. Trimming removed 1 base from V and 1 base from J, with 6 bases in between. The CDR3 spans 14 residues. The chain's CDR3 is CATSDFRVQETQYF. The CDR3 DNA reads as TGTGCCACCAGTGATTTCAGGGTCCAAGAGACCCAGTACTTC.

This clonotype was counted a few times. Being one base from a much bigger clone, this may be a read error. V and J are TRBV5-1 and TRBJ1-2; TRBD1 is a possible D gene (5 bases). Germline assignment: CDR1 SGHRS and CDR2 YFSETQ. The CDR3 loop spans 13 amino acids. Trimming cost V 0 bases and J 4 bases, with 7 bases left between them. This CDR3 reads CASSLDQGYGYTF. Written as DNA, the CDR3 is TGCGCCAGCAGCTTGGATCAGGGCTATGGCTACACCTTC. The full variable domain, in which reference TRBV5-1 and TRBJ1-2 provide the parts outside the CDR3, is KAGVTQTPRYLIKTRGQQVTLSCSPISGHRSVSWYQQTPGQGLQFLFEYFSETQRNKGNFPGRFSGRQFSNSRSEMNVSTLELGDSALYLCASSLDQGYGYTFGSGTRLTVV.

A note on this clonotype: Given a much more abundant clone one base away, this may be a read error. V gene TRBV20-1 combines with J gene TRBJ2-1, with 14 positions matching TRBD2. The J call is uncertain, as TRBJ2-7 better fits the DNA end. The CDR3 runs 17 residues. From germline, CDR1 is DFQATT and CDR2 SNEGSKA (reference sequence). CDR3 residues: CSARDRLAGGLYNEQYF. The DNA for the CDR3 is TGCAGTGCTAGAGACAGACTAGCGGGAGGGCTCTACAATGAGCAGTACTTC.

The chain links TRBV6-5 to TRBJ2-3; D unresolved. The CDR3 consists of 14 residues. The V gene's germline CDR1 is MNHEY and CDR2 SVGAGI. The V end was cut by 5 bases, the J end by 4 bases, with 13 bases between. CDR3 nucleotides: TGTGCCAGCAGTAACCTACAGCGTCCAGATACGCAGTATTTT. It specifies CASSNLQRPDTQYF.

The rearrangement links TRBV6-4 to TRBJ2-1; TRBD2 aligns across 7 bases. The CDR3 runs 15 residues. Unmatched junction bases numbered 9, after V lost 4 bases and J lost 6 bases. Germline loops: CDR1 MRHNA, CDR2 SNTAGT. This CDR3 is CASSAGGSGSNEQFF. The CDR3 coding sequence is TGTGCCAGCAGTGCCGGGGGTAGCGGGTCCAATGAGCAGTTCTTC.

The rearrangement uses TRBV7-9 and TRBJ1-1; D unclear. The CDR3 contains 14 residues. The ends were cut back, 5 bases at V and 3 bases at J, with 13 bases in the middle. Germline CDR1 reads SEHNR; CDR2 reads FQNEAQ (reference sequence). This CDR3 reads CASSPLGRYTEAFF. CDR3 bases: TGTGCCAGCAGCCCCCTCGGGAGATACACTGAAGCTTTCTTT.

The chain is built from TRBV5-1 and TRBJ1-1, with no clear D. Deletions cut 3 bases from V and 6 bases from J, with 24 bases between. Germline CDR1 SGHRS, CDR2 YFSETQ. The CDR3 has 17 residues. The CDR3 here is CASSSISLKIGLAEAFF. CDR3 nucleotide sequence: TGCGCCAGCAGCTCCATCTCACTAAAAATCGGGTTAGCTGAAGCTTTCTTT.

V is TRBV12-3 or TRBV12-4 and J is TRBJ2-1, with 11 bases lining up with TRBD2. The CDR3 loop spans 19 amino acids. The V and J ends lost 0 bases and 0 bases, in that order; junction bases with no gene match: 7. CDR3 DNA sequence: TGTGCCAGCAGTTTAGCGGCTAGCGGGAGGAGCAGCTCCTACAATGAGCAGTTCTTC. This encodes CASSLAASGRSSSYNEQFF.

This clonotype was found a few times. The rearrangement uses TRBV20-1 and TRBJ1-5; D gene uncertain. Germline CDR1 DFQATT, CDR2 SNEGSKA (reference sequence). Between the trimmed V and J ends, which lost 6 bases and 6 bases, there was a span of 18 bases. The CDR3 consists of 14 residues. CDR3 nucleotides: TGCAGTGCCGCTAGCGGCAGCGCAGGTCAGCCCCAGCATTTT. This encodes CSAASGSAGQPQHF.

This clonotype was detected ten times or more. The V call is TRBV19, the J call TRBJ2-7; 10 positions match TRBD2. The CDR3 extends over 14 amino acids. CDR1 is LNHDA and CDR2 is SQIVND in the germline V gene (reference sequence). The junction had 3 bases not matched to a gene; V was cut back by 7 bases and J by 0 bases. The CDR3 DNA sequence: TGTGCCAGTACTAGCGGGAGAGGCTCCTACGAGCAGTACTTC. This codes for CASTSGRGSYEQYF.

The rearrangement uses TRBV18 and TRBJ2-1; 7 positions match TRBD2. There are 16 residues in the CDR3. V lost 5 bases, J lost 2 bases, and 9 bases stayed unmatched. Germline V gene lookup returns CDR1 KGHSH and CDR2 LQKENI. CDR3 DNA: TGTGCCAGCTCATGGCCTAGCGGAACACCCTACAATGAGCAGTTCTTC. It encodes CASSWPSGTPYNEQFF.

With respect to this clonotype: This may arise from a read error, as a much more abundant clone is one base away. The genes are TRBV6-5 and TRBJ2-5, with TRBD2 as a possible D gene (9 bases). The CDR3 totals 16 residues. The germline V gene encodes CDR1 MNHEY and CDR2 SVGAGI. V was pared by 6 bases and J by 11 bases, with 28 bases between. The chain's CDR3 is CASRPGQGLAYNEQYF. CDR3 DNA sequence: TGTGCCAGCAGACCCGGACAGGGACTAGCTTACAATGAGCAGTACTTC.

This CDR3 reads CASSLARTSDYNEQFF. CDR3 DNA sequence: TGTGCCAGCAGCTTAGCGCGGACTAGCGACTACAATGAGCAGTTCTTC. The V gene is TRBV7-2, the J gene TRBJ2-1; 9 nucleotides line up with TRBD2. This CDR3 region has 16 residues. Germline V gene lookup returns CDR1 SGHTA and CDR2 FQGNSA. Trimming cost V 0 bases and J 3 bases; bases outside gene matches: 3.

The V gene is TRBV12-3 or TRBV12-4, the J gene TRBJ2-5; D ambiguous. V was shortened by 3 bases and J by 5 bases, with 16 bases between the two germline ends. CDR3 length: 15 residues. The CDR3: CASSLGSTVGETQYF. Here the CDR3 DNA reads TGTGCCAGCAGTTTGGGCTCAACTGTGGGGGAGACCCAGTACTTC.

The DNA of the CDR3 is TGTGCCAGCAGTTACTCGGGACAGGGGCGGAAACTGTTTTTT. Its protein is CASSYSGQGRKLFF. The chain is built from TRBV6-5 and TRBJ1-4; TRBD1 matches 10 bases. Looked up from germline, CDR1 is MNHEY and CDR2 is SVGAGI. V shed 0 bases and J 11 bases; nucleotides not matched to a gene: 3. CDR3 length: 14 amino acids.

This clonotype turned up a few times. This chain links TRBV4-2 with TRBJ2-1, with 9 nucleotides matching TRBD2. There are 16 residues in the CDR3. V dropped 3 bases and J dropped 2; count of bases not matched to a gene: 5. Germline lookup yields CDR1 LGHNA and CDR2 YNFKEQ. The CDR3 sequence is CASSQAGTSTYNEQFF. In nucleotides, the CDR3 is TGTGCCAGCAGCCAGGCCGGGACTAGCACCTACAATGAGCAGTTCTTC.

Worth noting for this clonotype: Given a much more abundant clone one base away, this may be a read error. The chain carries TRBV20-1 and TRBJ2-3, with a possible D match to TRBD2 (6 bases). V was trimmed by 1 base and J by 1 base, leaving 9 bases between them. The CDR3 spans 14 residues. The V gene's germline CDR1 is DFQATT and CDR2 SNEGSKA (reference sequence). CDR3 in DNA: TGCAGTGCTAGAGGGGCTAGCGGCACAGATACGCAGTATTTT. It specifies CSARGASGTDTQYF.

This clonotype occurred many times. The chain couples TRBV27 to TRBJ1-4, with D uncertain. Per germline, CDR1 MNHEY and CDR2 SMNVEV (reference sequence). The CDR3 contains 12 residues. Trimming removed 5 bases from V and 4 bases from J, with 5 bases in between. The CDR3 sequence: CASSLLNEKLFF. The DNA of the CDR3 is TGTGCCAGCAGTCTCCTTAATGAAAAACTGTTTTTT. The full variable domain, completed using reference TRBV27 and TRBJ1-4, is EAQVTQNPRYLITVTGKKLTVTCSQNMNHEYMSWYRQDPGLGLRQIYYSMNVEVTDKGDVPEGYKVSRKEKRNFPLILESPSPNQTSLYFCASSLLNEKLFFGSGTQLSVL.

The CDR3 nucleotides read TGTGCCAGCAGTTACGGGCAAAATTCTAACGAGCAGTACTTC. Amino acids: CASSYGQNSNEQYF. The chain recombines TRBV6-5 with TRBJ2-7; no reliable D call. This CDR3 region has 14 residues. Between the trimmed V and J ends, which lost 2 bases and 5 bases, there was a span of 13 bases. Germline V gives CDR1 MNHEY, CDR2 SVGAGI.

The rearrangement links TRBV20-1 to TRBJ1-5, with 8 bases matching TRBD1. The CDR3 contains 13 residues. Per germline, CDR1 DFQATT and CDR2 SNEGSKA (reference sequence). V lost 5 bases and J lost 3; bases outside the gene matches: 3. For the CDR3, the DNA is TGCAGTGCTGGGGACAGGTTCAATCAGCCCCAGCATTTT. Residues: CSAGDRFNQPQHF.

This clonotype was recorded once. CDR3 nucleotides: TGCAGTGCCGGCCCGGGACTGTTGAACACTGAAGCTTTCTTT. The encoded protein is CSAGPGLLNTEAFF. V gene TRBV20-1 combines with J gene TRBJ1-1, with a tentative D call TRBD1 (5 bases). Germline lookup yields CDR1 DFQATT and CDR2 SNEGSKA (reference sequence). Trimming removed 6 bases at V and 0 bases at J, with 14 bases between. CDR3 length: 14 amino acids.

This clonotype occurred a few times. The rearrangement joins TRBV20-1 to TRBJ2-3; D is ambiguous. This CDR3 contains 11 residues. V was trimmed by 1 base and J by 5 bases, leaving 4 bases between them. Germline CDR1 is DFQATT and CDR2 is SNEGSKA (reference sequence). The CDR3 bases are TGCAGTGCTAGAGGATTAGATACGCAGTATTTT. Translating gives CSARGLDTQYF.

This clonotype was detected a few times. The CDR3 spells CASSSKRIYTDTQYF. CDR3 bases: TGTGCCAGCAGCTCCAAGCGGATCTACACAGATACGCAGTATTTT. J is TRBJ2-3 and V is TRBV5-6; possibly TRBD2 for D (5 bases). Trimming took off 3 bases at V and 2 bases at J, with 13 bases between the two ends. Germline-derived CDR1 and CDR2 are SGHDT and YYEEEE. This CDR3 spans 15 amino acids.

The chain has TRBV20-1 and TRBJ2-4; 9 bases are shared with TRBD1. The DNA end lines up better with TRBJ2-5; the J call may be wrong. CDR1 is DFQATT and CDR2 is SNEGSKA in the germline V gene (reference sequence). The CDR3 is 14 amino acids. The CDR3 nucleotides are TGCAGTGCTCGGCAGGGGACAGGGAGAGAGACCCAGTACTTC. Its translation is CSARQGTGRETQYF.